The rows below give T cell receptor beta chains drawn from one sample of a study of blood T cell repertoires in COVID-19. Data came from immunoSEQ multiplex PCR; TCRdb stores just in-frame clones and leaves some out. Of approximately 210,000 clones in the sample, around 85% were seen once. Sequenced material: peripheral blood. The source of these receptors is a woman aged 70-85 years with acute or convalescent COVID-19. Both conserved end residues are part of each CDR3. The D gene is left open where the match is weak. Size is stated for part of the rows, as once, few or many counts, or as a class when the clone is expanded.

j_gene: TRBJ1-1
d_gene: .
abundance: .
v_gene: TRBV6-5
CDR3aa: CASSYHDKAFF
CDR3nt: TGTGCCAGCAGTTACCACGACAAAGCTTTCTTT

j_gene: TRBJ1-1
d_gene: .
abundance: .
v_gene: TRBV5-1
CDR3aa: CASSLAGANTEAFF
CDR3nt: TGCGCCAGCAGCTTGGCTGGGGCCAACACTGAAGCTTTCTTT

j_gene: TRBJ2-3
d_gene: TRBD1
abundance: .
v_gene: TRBV3-1/TRBV3-2
CDR3aa: CASSPPRDRGIGKDTQYF
CDR3nt: TGTGCCAGCAGCCCACCTAGAGACAGGGGAATCGGGAAGGATACGCAGTATTTT

j_gene: TRBJ2-1
d_gene: TRBD2
abundance: .
v_gene: TRBV5-1
CDR3aa: CASSGSGRAKNEQFF
CDR3nt: TGCGCCAGCAGCGGAAGCGGGAGGGCCAAGAATGAGCAGTTCTTC

j_gene: TRBJ2-7
d_gene: .
abundance: .
v_gene: TRBV10-1
CDR3aa: CASSGTQAPEYF
CDR3nt: TGCGCCAGCAGTGGAACTCAGGCACCGGAGTACTTC

j_gene: TRBJ1-1
d_gene: .
abundance: .
v_gene: TRBV28
CDR3aa: CASSSDSNTEAFF
CDR3nt: TGTGCCAGCAGTTCCGACAGCAACACTGAAGCTTTCTTT

j_gene: TRBJ1-1
d_gene: TRBD1
abundance: .
v_gene: TRBV28
CDR3aa: CASSAPGQGGFHTEAFF
CDR3nt: TGTGCCAGCAGCGCTCCGGGACAGGGGGGGTTTCACACTGAAGCTTTCTTT

j_gene: TRBJ2-5
d_gene: TRBD1
abundance: .
v_gene: TRBV5-1
CDR3aa: CASRRGGTGPQETQYF
CDR3nt: TGCGCCAGCAGACGCGGCGGGACAGGGCCACAAGAGACCCAGTACTTC

j_gene: TRBJ1-1
d_gene: .
abundance: .
v_gene: TRBV11-2
CDR3aa: CASSLAGGTAAFF
CDR3nt: TGTGCCAGCAGCTTAGCGGGGGGGACTGCGGCTTTCTTT

j_gene: TRBJ1-5
d_gene: .
abundance: once
v_gene: TRBV19
CDR3aa: CASSSGGVLAQHF
CDR3nt: TGTGCCAGTAGCAGTGGAGGGGTGTTGGCCCAGCATTTT

j_gene: TRBJ2-7
d_gene: TRBD1
abundance: .
v_gene: TRBV18
CDR3aa: CASSPQGASYEQYF
CDR3nt: TGTGCCAGCTCACCACAGGGGGCTAGCTACGAGCAGTACTTC

j_gene: TRBJ2-7
d_gene: .
abundance: .
v_gene: TRBV12-3/TRBV12-4
CDR3aa: CASSRDINEQYF
CDR3nt: TGTGCCAGCAGCAGGGATATCAACGAGCAGTACTTC

j_gene: TRBJ2-1
d_gene: .
abundance: .
v_gene: TRBV10-1
CDR3aa: CASSESGRGPYNEQFF
CDR3nt: TGCGCCAGCAGTGAGTCAGGGCGGGGGCCCTACAATGAGCAGTTCTTC

j_gene: TRBJ2-3
d_gene: TRBD2
abundance: .
v_gene: TRBV5-1
CDR3aa: CASSLDPGGKSTDTQYF
CDR3nt: TGCGCCAGCAGCTTGGATCCGGGGGGTAAAAGCACAGATACGCAGTATTTT

j_gene: TRBJ2-2
d_gene: TRBD1
abundance: once
v_gene: TRBV19
CDR3aa: CASSTDRGSSTGELFF
CDR3nt: TGTGCCAGTAGTACGGACAGGGGATCGAGCACCGGGGAGCTGTTTTTT

j_gene: TRBJ2-5
d_gene: .
abundance: .
v_gene: TRBV7-2
CDR3aa: CASSLYRGVQETQYF
CDR3nt: TGTGCCAGCAGCTTGTATAGGGGTGTCCAAGAGACCCAGTACTTC

j_gene: TRBJ2-5
d_gene: TRBD2
abundance: .
v_gene: TRBV3-1/TRBV3-2
CDR3aa: CASSLRLAGGISQETQYF
CDR3nt: TGTGCCAGCAGCCTCAGACTAGCGGGGGGCATTTCCCAAGAGACCCAGTACTTC

j_gene: TRBJ1-6
d_gene: TRBD1
abundance: .
v_gene: TRBV3-1/TRBV3-2
CDR3aa: CASSRGTGSSYNSPLHF
CDR3nt: TGTGCCAGCAGCCGCGGGACAGGGAGCTCCTATAATTCACCCCTCCACTTT

j_gene: TRBJ2-5
d_gene: .
abundance: .
v_gene: TRBV6-5
CDR3aa: CASSRLGGETQYF
CDR3nt: TGTGCCAGCAGTCGACTTGGGGGGGAGACCCAGTACTTC

j_gene: TRBJ1-6
d_gene: .
abundance: .
v_gene: TRBV19
CDR3aa: CASSRADFNSPLHF
CDR3nt: TGTGCCAGTAGTAGGGCAGATTTTAATTCACCCCTCCACTTT

j_gene: TRBJ2-4
d_gene: .
abundance: .
v_gene: TRBV5-6
CDR3aa: CASSLPGLAKNIQYF
CDR3nt: TGTGCCAGCAGCTTGCCGGGTTTAGCCAAAAACATTCAGTACTTC

j_gene: TRBJ2-2
d_gene: .
abundance: .
v_gene: TRBV21-1
CDR3aa: CASSKDRGLAGELFF
CDR3nt: TGTGCCAGCAGCAAAGACAGGGGGCTGGCCGGGGAGCTGTTTTTT

j_gene: TRBJ1-6
d_gene: TRBD1
abundance: once
v_gene: TRBV10-3
CDR3aa: CAISAGQTNSPLHF
CDR3nt: TGTGCCATCAGTGCGGGACAGACTAATTCACCCCTCCACTTT

j_gene: TRBJ1-3
d_gene: TRBD1
abundance: .
v_gene: TRBV7-6
CDR3aa: CASSPDRAGNTIYF
CDR3nt: TGTGCCAGCAGCCCGGACAGGGCTGGAAACACCATATATTTT

j_gene: TRBJ1-1
d_gene: .
abundance: .
v_gene: TRBV7-9
CDR3aa: CASSLKGARDTEAFF
CDR3nt: TGTGCCAGCAGCTTAAAAGGGGCTAGGGACACTGAAGCTTTCTTT

j_gene: TRBJ2-2
d_gene: .
abundance: .
v_gene: TRBV7-2
CDR3aa: CASSARTLTGELFF
CDR3nt: TGTGCCAGCAGCGCCCGGACTCTCACCGGGGAGCTGTTTTTT

j_gene: TRBJ2-5
d_gene: TRBD2
abundance: few
v_gene: TRBV2
CDR3aa: CASSVTPSGLETQYF
CDR3nt: TGTGCCAGCAGTGTTACCCCTAGCGGTTTGGAGACCCAGTACTTC

j_gene: TRBJ2-1
d_gene: .
abundance: .
v_gene: TRBV27
CDR3aa: CASSLRGSYNEQFF
CDR3nt: TGTGCCAGCAGTTTGCGGGGCTCCTACAATGAGCAGTTCTTC

j_gene: TRBJ1-1
d_gene: .
abundance: .
v_gene: TRBV9
CDR3aa: CASSVVGSSSEAFF
CDR3nt: TGTGCCAGCAGCGTAGTGGGCAGCTCGTCTGAAGCTTTCTTT

j_gene: TRBJ1-2
d_gene: .
abundance: .
v_gene: TRBV18
CDR3aa: CASSHRESYGYTF
CDR3nt: TGTGCCAGCTCCCACAGGGAGAGCTATGGCTACACCTTC

j_gene: TRBJ2-7
d_gene: TRBD1
abundance: .
v_gene: TRBV15
CDR3aa: CATSREGRDRDEQYF
CDR3nt: TGTGCCACCAGCAGAGAGGGGAGGGACAGGGACGAGCAGTACTTC

j_gene: TRBJ2-5
d_gene: .
abundance: .
v_gene: TRBV21-1
CDR3aa: CASSKPTPGLAGESEQETQYF
CDR3nt: TGTGCCAGCAGCAAACCTACACCGGGACTAGCGGGAGAATCGGAGCAAGAGACCCAGTACTTC

j_gene: TRBJ2-7
d_gene: .
abundance: few
v_gene: TRBV5-1
CDR3aa: CASSLAPSEAYEQYF
CDR3nt: TGCGCCAGCAGCTTGGCCCCTAGCGAGGCCTACGAGCAGTACTTC

j_gene: TRBJ1-1
d_gene: .
abundance: .
v_gene: TRBV24-1
CDR3aa: CATPTVNTEAFF
CDR3nt: TGTGCCACACCCACAGTGAACACTGAAGCTTTCTTT

j_gene: TRBJ2-2
d_gene: TRBD2
abundance: .
v_gene: TRBV2
CDR3aa: CASTSGSGRNTGELFF
CDR3nt: TGTGCCAGCACCTCAGGCAGCGGGAGGAACACCGGGGAGCTGTTTTTT

j_gene: TRBJ1-1
d_gene: .
abundance: .
v_gene: TRBV2
CDR3aa: CASILTGNTEAFF
CDR3nt: TGTGCCAGCATCCTGACAGGGAACACTGAAGCTTTCTTT

j_gene: TRBJ2-5
d_gene: .
abundance: .
v_gene: TRBV10-2
CDR3aa: CASRGGVAETQYF
CDR3nt: TGCGCCAGCAGGGGCGGAGTAGCGGAGACCCAGTACTTC

j_gene: TRBJ1-2
d_gene: .
abundance: .
v_gene: TRBV6-5
CDR3aa: CASSPDRNYGYTF
CDR3nt: TGTGCCAGCAGCCCCGACAGAAACTATGGCTACACCTTC

j_gene: TRBJ2-1
d_gene: TRBD1
abundance: .
v_gene: TRBV24-1
CDR3aa: CATSALTGNEQFF
CDR3nt: TGTGCCACCAGTGCGTTGACAGGGAACGAGCAGTTCTTC